The rows below give T cell receptor beta chains drawn from one sample of a study of T cells after yellow fever vaccination. TCRdb re-called the 5' RACE reads through MiXCR, storing one row per CDR3 protein. The sample holds 350,000 to 450,000 distinct CDR3 sequences, over 15% seen once. The sequenced sample was PBMCs, obtained before the yellow fever booster vaccination. The receptors stem from a man between 18 and 29 years old who received the YFV17D yellow fever vaccine. Both conserved end residues are part of each CDR3. The D gene is left open where the match is weak. Size is omitted from some rows. Given values are once, few, many or a class for expanded clones.

few,NA,TRBJ2-2,TRBV5-6,TGTGCCAGCAGCAAAGTACACATGCCAGGGGAGCTGTTTTTT,CASSKVHMPGELFF
NA,NA,TRBJ1-2,TRBV5-6,TGTGCCAGCAGCTCCTTCGGGAGGGACGACTATGGCTACACCTTC,CASSSFGRDDYGYTF
few,NA,TRBJ2-3,TRBV7-2,TGTGCCAGCACCTGGACCGCAGCCACAGATACGCAGTATTTT,CASTWTAATDTQYF
NA,TRBD2,TRBJ2-3,TRBV7-2,TGTGCCAGCAGCCCAGCCCTAGCGGGGCCTAGGGGAGATACGCAGTATTTT,CASSPALAGPRGDTQYF
NA,NA,TRBJ2-5,TRBV24-1,TGTGCCACCAGTGACCCCACAGGAAGTCAAGAGACCCAGTACTTC,CATSDPTGSQETQYF
few,NA,TRBJ2-2,TRBV14,TGTGCCAGCAGCCAAGACCATGGTGGCGGGGAGCTGTTTTTT,CASSQDHGGGELFF
NA,TRBD1,TRBJ2-4,TRBV19,TGTGCCAGTAGTGTTGACAGGGGGCCCGTAAACATTCAGTACTTC,CASSVDRGPVNIQYF
few,NA,TRBJ2-3,TRBV4-2,TGTGCCAGCAGCCAACAACTAGGGGACACAGATACGCAGTATTTT,CASSQQLGDTDTQYF
NA,NA,TRBJ1-1,TRBV4-3,TGCGCCAGCAGCCAAGAATCCAGCAGGGCGAACACTGAAGCTTTCTTT,CASSQESSRANTEAFF
NA,NA,TRBJ1-2,TRBV6-2/TRBV6-3,TGTGCCAGCAGTTACTTGGGGCCTCGTGGCTACACCTTC,CASSYLGPRGYTF
NA,NA,TRBJ1-5,TRBV12-3/TRBV12-4,TGTGCCAGCAGGTTCCGGCCCGAAGTTGAGCCCCAGCATTTT,CASRFRPEVEPQHF
NA,NA,TRBJ2-1,TRBV3-1,TGTGCCAGCAGCCTCACCCCCTACAATGAGCAGTTCTTC,CASSLTPYNEQFF
NA,NA,TRBJ2-7,TRBV3-1,TGTGCCACTCGAGAGGCGGGTACTCGGGAGCAGTACTTC,CATREAGTREQYF
NA,NA,TRBJ1-6,TRBV4-2,TGTGCCAGCAGCCAAGCCCAGGGGTATAATTCACCCCTCCACTTT,CASSQAQGYNSPLHF
NA,TRBD1,TRBJ2-2,TRBV5-1,TGCGCCAGCAGCGTAAGACAGGGCACCGGGGAGCTGTTTTTT,CASSVRQGTGELFF
NA,NA,TRBJ1-3,TRBV11-2,TGTGCCAGCAGCTTAGGGACCCGAAACACCATATATTTT,CASSLGTRNTIYF
NA,NA,TRBJ1-2,TRBV6-1,TGTGCCAGCAGTGAAGCGGGGGGACGGCATGGCTACACCTTC,CASSEAGGRHGYTF
NA,TRBD1,TRBJ1-4,TRBV7-9,TGTGCCAGCAGCTGGAACTTACAGGGGGCAGATGAAAAACTGTTTTTT,CASSWNLQGADEKLFF
NA,NA,TRBJ2-1,TRBV6-5,TGTGCCAGCAGTTACTCGACAGAAGTGGATGAGCAGTTCTTC,CASSYSTEVDEQFF
few,TRBD2,TRBJ2-1,TRBV5-1,TGCGCCAGCAGCTTACTAGCGGGGAGGGATGAGCAGTTCTTC,CASSLLAGRDEQFF
NA,NA,TRBJ1-1,TRBV5-1,TGCGCCAGCAGCTCCACACGAGTACAGGTGGAGAACACTGAAGCTTTCTTT,CASSSTRVQVENTEAFF
NA,NA,TRBJ1-2,TRBV25-1,TGTGCCAGCAGTCAAACAGCGTATGGCTACACCTTC,CASSQTAYGYTF
NA,NA,TRBJ2-5,TRBV29-1,TGCAGCACAATGAAGGGGGGACCGCAAGAGACCCAGTACTTC,CSTMKGGPQETQYF
NA,TRBD2,TRBJ2-3,TRBV4-3,TGCGCCAGCAGCCAAGGGGGACTAGCGGGGAACGGGGATACGCAGTATTTT,CASSQGGLAGNGDTQYF
few,TRBD1,TRBJ2-2,TRBV7-9,TGTGCCAGCAGCGCAGCCGGGACAGGCTTGAACACCGGGGAGCTGTTTTTT,CASSAAGTGLNTGELFF
many,NA,TRBJ2-3,TRBV3-1,TGTGCCAGCAGCCTTCGGACAGACAACACAGATACGCAGTATTTT,CASSLRTDNTDTQYF
few,NA,TRBJ1-5,TRBV6-1,TGTGCCAGCAGTGTGGGGGTTCCCCGGCTAAATCAGCCCCAGCATTTT,CASSVGVPRLNQPQHF
few,NA,TRBJ1-5,TRBV9,TGTGCCAGCAGCGTGGGGTGGAATCAGCCCCAGCATTTT,CASSVGWNQPQHF
once,NA,TRBJ2-7,TRBV6-1,TGTGCCAGCAGTGATGCGCAGTCCGAGCAGTACTTC,CASSDAQSEQYF
NA,NA,TRBJ2-1,TRBV12-3/TRBV12-4,TGTGCCAGCAGTTTAGCGGGGGGGCGTCCTGAGCAGTTCTTC,CASSLAGGRPEQFF
NA,NA,TRBJ1-6,TRBV12-3/TRBV12-4,TGTGCCAGCAGTTGGACATTTCTGGGGGCGGACCTCCACTTT,CASSWTFLGADLHF
few,TRBD1,TRBJ1-6,TRBV5-1,TGCGCCAGCAGCTTGGCAGGAGCAGGGGGGTATTCACCCCTCCACTTT,CASSLAGAGGYSPLHF
NA,NA,TRBJ2-3,TRBV23-1,TGCGCCAGCGGACGGACCGTCACAGATACGCAGTATTTT,CASGRTVTDTQYF
many,NA,TRBJ1-4,TRBV20-1,TGCAGTGCTTGGACACAGGAAAAACTGTTTTTT,CSAWTQEKLFF
many,TRBD2,TRBJ2-5,TRBV4-3,TGCGCCAGCAGCCAAGATGGCCTAGCGGGGAATGTAGAGACCCAGTACTTC,CASSQDGLAGNVETQYF
once,TRBD1,TRBJ2-1,TRBV18,TGTGCCAGCTCGCCGCTAGCAGGGGGAGAAGGTGAGCAGTTCTTC,CASSPLAGGEGEQFF
NA,NA,TRBJ2-7,TRBV4-1,TGCGCCAGCAGCCTCGGGACACCCCTCGATTCCTACGAGCAGTACTTC,CASSLGTPLDSYEQYF
few,NA,TRBJ2-6,TRBV27,TGTGCCAGCAGTTTATTCAGGGCATCTGGGGCCAACGTCCTGACTTTC,CASSLFRASGANVLTF
few,NA,TRBJ1-6,TRBV12-3/TRBV12-4,TGTGCCAGCACCCAGGCTCGAAATTCACCCCTCCACTTT,CASTQARNSPLHF
NA,NA,TRBJ1-2,TRBV12-3/TRBV12-4,TGTGCCAGCAGTTTATCCAACAGTAACTATGGCTACACCTTC,CASSLSNSNYGYTF
NA,NA,TRBJ1-5,TRBV6-6,TGTGCCAGCAGTTACGGGGGGCAAAATCAGCCCCAGCATTTT,CASSYGGQNQPQHF